A single sample is the source of the 29 T cell receptor beta chains below, sequenced in a study of radiation and T cells in renal cell carcinoma. Time point meaning: blood 4 weeks post-SBRT, at nephrectomy. Treatment reported: 15 Gy SBRT to primary tumor, nephrectomy 4 weeks later. Generated by immunoSEQ multiplex PCR, the TCRdb table keeps only in-frame clones and is missing some. The sample records about 86,000 clones, around four fifths being singletons. The specimen was blood, collected from a patient whose treatment included radiotherapy and nephrectomy. The receptors derive from a man aged 45 to 65 with renal cell carcinoma.

The V call is TRBV2, the J call TRBJ2-4; 7 nucleotides line up with TRBD2. Germline trimming cut 7 bases from V and 9 bases from J; bases unmatched to any gene: 9. Germline-derived CDR1 and CDR2 are SNHLY and FYNNEI. The CDR3 contains 13 residues. The CDR3, as DNA: TGTGCCAGCAACGGGGGGACGTTGGGCATTCAGTACTTC. Its protein is CASNGGTLGIQYF. Combining the CDR3 with reference TRBV2 and TRBJ2-4 gives the whole variable domain EPEVTQTPSHQVTQMGQEVILRCVPISNHLYFYWYRQILGQKVEFLVSFYNNEISEKSEIFDDQFSVERPDGSNFTLKIRSTKLEDSAMYFCASNGGTLGIQYFGAGTRLSVL.

This chain joins TRBV18 and TRBJ1-2; TRBD1 is a possible D gene (5 bases). The CDR3 covers 14 residues. V lost 3 bases and J lost 2, with 10 bases in between. Germline CDR1 and CDR2: KGHSH and LQKENI. CDR3 region: CASSPGGGNYGYTF. DNA for the CDR3: TGTGCCAGCTCACCTGGGGGGGGAAACTATGGCTACACCTTC.

The chain recombines TRBV28 with TRBJ1-2; the D is unclear. Germline V gene sequence: CDR1 MDHEN, CDR2 SYDVKM. This CDR3 has 12 amino acids. V dropped 3 bases and J dropped 7 bases, with 9 bases sitting between them. The CDR3, as DNA: TGTGCCAGCAGTTTCGCAACAGTTGGCTACACCTTC. Its translation is CASSFATVGYTF.

The chain has TRBV5-6 and TRBJ2-7; 7 nucleotides match TRBD2. The germline CDR1 and CDR2 sequences are SGHDT and YYEEEE. The CDR3 length is 15 residues. V lost 4 bases and J lost 5; bases outside the gene matches: 12. The CDR3 sequence: CASSRIWEGLNEQYF. The CDR3 DNA sequence: TGTGCCAGCAGCCGTATTTGGGAGGGCCTCAACGAGCAGTACTTC.

V gene TRBV19 combines with J gene TRBJ1-2; 8 bases line up with TRBD1. The CDR3 loop spans 15 amino acids. Trimming at V came to 5 bases and at J to 6 bases, leaving 11 bases not matched to a gene. Germline values: CDR1 LNHDA, CDR2 SQIVND (reference sequence). The CDR3 sequence is CASSARDRRSHGYTF. In nucleotides, the CDR3 is TGTGCCAGTAGTGCTAGGGACAGGCGTTCTCATGGCTACACCTTC.

This chain uses TRBV4-1 with TRBJ2-2; 7 nucleotides align to TRBD1. After removal of 1 base from V and 6 bases from J, the junction contained 5 bases not matched to a gene. There are 15 residues in the CDR3. The germline gives CDR1 MGHRA, CDR2 YSYEKL. This CDR3 reads CASSQVDREAGELFF. The CDR3 bases are TGCGCCAGCAGCCAAGTCGACAGGGAAGCCGGGGAGCTGTTTTTT.

This clone is a singleton in its sample. The chain employs TRBV5-5 and TRBJ1-1, with D tentatively TRBD1 (5 bases). V was shortened by 0 bases and J by 2 bases, with 11 bases between the two germline ends. This CDR3 is 15 amino acids long. Germline CDR1 is SGHKS and CDR2 is YYEKEE (reference sequence). CDR3: CASSLGTTHNTEAFF. CDR3 DNA sequence: TGTGCCAGCAGCTTGGGGACAACTCACAACACTGAAGCTTTCTTT.

The chain couples TRBV5-1 to TRBJ1-5; D may be TRBD1 (6 bases). The germline gives CDR1 SGHRS, CDR2 YFSETQ. V gave up 2 bases and J gave up 7 bases, with 13 bases separating them. The CDR3 loop spans 14 amino acids. CDR3 DNA: TGCGCCAGCAGCTTACAGGGTGGAGGGCAGCCCCAGCATTTT. Residues: CASSLQGGGQPQHF.

The chain employs TRBV5-6 and TRBJ1-3; possibly TRBD1 for D (5 bases). The CDR3 runs 14 residues. With 1 base removed from V and 2 bases from J, the gap between germline ends came to 7 bases. Germline CDR1 reads SGHDT; CDR2 reads YYEEEE. This CDR3 is CASSLWGTGNTIYF. Written as DNA, the CDR3 is TGTGCCAGCAGCTTGTGGGGGACTGGAAACACCATATATTTT.

The rearrangement links TRBV18 to TRBJ1-2, with D perhaps TRBD1 (6 bases). From germline, CDR1 is KGHSH and CDR2 LQKENI. Trimming pared 6 bases from V and 3 bases from J, leaving 11 bases between. This CDR3 comprises 13 residues. The CDR3 is CASSPGDDYGYTF. CDR3 in DNA: TGTGCCAGCTCCCCAGGGGATGACTATGGCTACACCTTC.

The V gene is TRBV5-5, the J gene TRBJ1-1; D ambiguous. This CDR3 contains 15 residues. Germline-derived CDR1 and CDR2 are SGHKS and YYEKEE (reference sequence). Trimming stripped 3 bases from V and 4 bases from J, with 16 bases between. The CDR3 DNA sequence: TGTGCCAGCAGCTCCGTTCTGGGCGAAACCACTGAAGCTTTCTTT. Translation: CASSSVLGETTEAFF.

This clone has only one observation. This chain uses TRBV5-1 with TRBJ1-3; D not resolved. CDR3 length equals 15 residues. From germline, CDR1 is SGHRS and CDR2 YFSETQ. V dropped 4 bases and J dropped 4 bases, with 15 bases sitting between them. As DNA, the CDR3 is TGCGCCAGCAGCCCCCTTACACGGACGGGAAACACCATATATTTT. As protein: CASSPLTRTGNTIYF.

The chain recombines TRBV5-1 with TRBJ2-7, with 10 positions matching TRBD2. The CDR3 has 15 residues. The V gene's germline CDR1 is SGHRS and CDR2 YFSETQ. The V gene end was trimmed by 2 bases and the J gene end by 4 bases; junction bases not matched to a gene: 6. The CDR3 region has the DNA TGCGCCAGCAGCTTTACAGCGGGGGGGCAGTACGAGCAGTACTTC. Encoded protein: CASSFTAGGQYEQYF. The full variable domain, rest sourced from reference TRBV5-1 and TRBJ2-7, is KAGVTQTPRYLIKTRGQQVTLSCSPISGHRSVSWYQQTPGQGLQFLFEYFSETQRNKGNFPGRFSGRQFSNSRSEMNVSTLELGDSALYLCASSFTAGGQYEQYFGPGTRLTVT.

A single count supports this clone. This chain connects TRBV28 to TRBJ1-5; D perhaps matches TRBD1 (6 bases). Trimming shortened V by 3 bases and J by 6 bases, and 15 bases separated the two germline ends. The germline gives CDR1 MDHEN, CDR2 SYDVKM. The CDR3 is 15 amino acids. This CDR3 reads CASSFPRGGGQPQHF. The CDR3 nucleotides are TGTGCCAGCAGTTTCCCCCGGGGGGGCGGTCAGCCCCAGCATTTT. Full variable domain (outside the CDR3, taken from reference TRBV28 and TRBJ1-5): DVKVTQSSRYLVKRTGEKVFLECVQDMDHENMFWYRQDPGLGLRLIYFSYDVKMKEKGDIPEGYSVSREKKERFSLILESASTNQTSMYLCASSFPRGGGQPQHFGDGTRLSIL.

The CDR3 reads CASSPSSGSFVTDTQYF. The CDR3 DNA reads as TGTGCCAGCTCACCTTCTAGCGGGAGTTTTGTCACAGATACGCAGTATTTT. The chain links TRBV18 to TRBJ2-3, with 10 bases that match TRBD2. The CDR3 consists of 17 residues. V gave up 3 bases and J gave up 2 bases; unmatched junction bases: 8. Germline CDR1 and CDR2: KGHSH and LQKENI.

V usage is TRBV14 and J usage is TRBJ2-3; D not certain. V was trimmed by 9 bases and J by 6 bases, leaving 19 bases between them. The CDR3 has 14 amino acids. Germline V gene sequence: CDR1 SGHDN, CDR2 FVKESK. The CDR3 DNA sequence: TGTGCCAGGAAAACTAACACCCTCGACGATACGCAGTATTTT. Translation gives CARKTNTLDDTQYF.

This clone was detected only a few times. The chain is built from TRBV6-6 and TRBJ1-1; D unresolved. Germline CDR1 is MNHNY and CDR2 is SVGAGI (reference sequence). With 0 bases removed from V and 1 base from J, the gap between germline ends came to 9 bases. There are 15 residues in the CDR3. The CDR3 loop is CASSYSVQTNTEAFF. CDR3 in DNA: TGTGCCAGCAGTTACTCGGTGCAGACGAACACTGAAGCTTTCTTT.

The J gene is TRBJ1-3, the V gene TRBV7-9, with 7 bases matching TRBD1. Germline lookup yields CDR1 SEHNR and CDR2 FQNEAQ (reference sequence). J was trimmed by 9 bases and V by 11 bases; bases with no gene match: 16. The CDR3 spans 14 residues. The CDR3 protein is CAGQATSPMRTIYF. The CDR3 bases are TGTGCCGGACAGGCCACAAGCCCTATGCGCACCATATATTTT. The full variable domain, completed using reference TRBV7-9 and TRBJ1-3, is DTGVSQNPRHKITKRGQNVTFRCDPISEHNRLYWYRQTLGQGPEFLTYFQNEAQLEKSRLLSDRFSAERPKGSFSTLEIQRTEQGDSAMYLCAGQATSPMRTIYFGEGSWLTVV.

The V gene is TRBV2, the J gene TRBJ1-1; D remains ambiguous. This CDR3 is 14 amino acids long. V was pared by 7 bases and J by 0 bases, with 12 bases between. Germline V lookup: CDR1 SNHLY, CDR2 FYNNEI. The CDR3: CASNNRNLNTEAFF. For the CDR3, the DNA is TGTGCCAGCAATAACAGAAATCTGAACACTGAAGCTTTCTTT.

The chain recombines TRBV5-4 with TRBJ1-6; D uncertain. Between the trimmed V and J ends, which lost 0 bases and 14 bases, there was a span of 15 bases. The CDR3 has 14 amino acids. Per the germline V gene, CDR1 is SGHNT and CDR2 is YYREEE (reference sequence). The CDR3 sequence: CASSLGVSRATLHF. The CDR3 region has the DNA TGTGCCAGCAGCTTGGGTGTCAGTCGAGCCACCCTCCACTTT.

This clone was recorded at least ten times. The chain combines TRBV6-5 with TRBJ1-1; possible D gene TRBD1, 5 bases. Germline CDR1 is MNHEY and CDR2 is SVGAGI. Trimming pared 1 base from V and 1 base from J, leaving 13 bases between. The length of the CDR3 is 16 residues. The CDR3 DNA reads TGTGCCAGCAGTTACTATATGGGACGAAGGAACACTGAAGCTTTCTTT. Its translation: CASSYYMGRRNTEAFF.

V and J are TRBV5-1 and TRBJ2-7, with TRBD2 matching 11 bases. This CDR3 contains 15 residues. Losses at the gene ends were 4 bases for V and 4 bases for J; bases not matched to a gene: 7. Germline lookup yields CDR1 SGHRS and CDR2 YFSETQ. CDR3 in amino acids: CASSPGTSGEYEQYF. The CDR3 nucleotides are TGCGCCAGCAGCCCAGGGACTAGCGGTGAATACGAGCAGTACTTC. Combining the CDR3 with reference TRBV5-1 and TRBJ2-7 gives the whole variable domain KAGVTQTPRYLIKTRGQQVTLSCSPISGHRSVSWYQQTPGQGLQFLFEYFSETQRNKGNFPGRFSGRQFSNSRSEMNVSTLELGDSALYLCASSPGTSGEYEQYFGPGTRLTVT.

The DNA of the CDR3 is TGTGCCAGCAGACCGTTTATAGCGGGGGGGCCGGACGAGCAGTACTTC. Its translation is CASRPFIAGGPDEQYF. The chain couples TRBV13 to TRBJ2-5; 11 bases line up with TRBD2. The end of the DNA is better explained by TRBJ2-7, so the J call may be wrong. Looked up from germline, CDR1 is PRHDT and CDR2 is FYEKMQ (reference sequence). This CDR3 region has 16 residues.

This clone was counted ten times or more. The V gene is TRBV6-5, the J gene TRBJ1-1; D remains unclear. The V end lost 6 bases, the J end lost 8 bases, and 16 bases lay between the germline ends. Germline V gene lookup returns CDR1 MNHEY and CDR2 SVGAGI. The CDR3 spans 13 residues. The CDR3 loop is CASRLMGGREAFF. The CDR3 DNA sequence: TGTGCCAGCAGGCTTATGGGAGGGAGGGAAGCTTTCTTT.

The CDR3 bases are TGTGCCAGCCGCCCCCCGCAGGGCGGAGAGACCCAGTACTTC. Translated, it gives CASRPPQGGETQYF. This chain links TRBV5-5 with TRBJ2-5; a possible D gene is TRBD1 (5 bases). There are 14 residues in the CDR3. Germline V lookup: CDR1 SGHKS, CDR2 YYEKEE (reference sequence). The V end lost 7 bases, the J end lost 4 bases, and 17 bases lay between the germline ends.

In this sample, this clone turned up once. CDR3 bases: TGTGCCAGCAGTCTACGAGGAGGCGACAATGAGCAGTTCTTC. It yields the protein CASSLRGGDNEQFF. The rearrangement links TRBV6-6 to TRBJ2-1; a weak D match, TRBD2 (5 bases). Germline V lookup: CDR1 MNHNY, CDR2 SVGAGI (reference sequence). V shed 5 bases and J shed 5 bases, with 13 bases lying between them. The CDR3 has 14 residues.

The rearrangement joins TRBV19 to TRBJ2-5; D possibly corresponds to TRBD2 (6 bases). The V gene lost 9 bases and the J gene lost 1 base, with 18 bases spanning the gap. From germline, CDR1 is LNHDA and CDR2 SQIVND (reference sequence). This CDR3 comprises 15 residues. The CDR3 is CASGGIFGGQETQYF. The CDR3 nucleotides read TGTGCCAGCGGGGGAATCTTCGGGGGCCAAGAGACCCAGTACTTC.

The rearrangement links TRBV28 to TRBJ2-7; D is perhaps TRBD1 (6 bases). The CDR3 spans 15 residues. V was pared by 5 bases and J by 1 base, with 15 bases between. CDR1 is MDHEN and CDR2 is SYDVKM in the germline V gene. The CDR3, as DNA: TGTGCCAGCAGTCCCCGGACAGTTTCATCCTACGAGCAGTACTTC. This codes for CASSPRTVSSYEQYF.

CDR3 sequence (DNA): TGTGCCAGCAGTACCCTCCTCTATGGCTACACCTTC. Translation gives CASSTLLYGYTF. The chain is built from TRBV28 and TRBJ1-2; D is unresolved. CDR3 length: 12 residues. Germline loops: CDR1 MDHEN, CDR2 SYDVKM. Trimming took 5 bases from V and 4 from J, leaving 8 bases between them.